A selection of T cell receptor beta chains follows, all from one sample in a study of blood T cell repertoires in COVID-19. Clones were read by immunoSEQ multiplex PCR, and TCRdb kept only the in-frame ones, dropping some. The sample has 270,000 or so clones, approximately 86% seen once; the top ten hold about 8.6%. Sequencing input: peripheral blood. The receptors come from a middle-aged man with active or convalescent COVID-19. CDR3s include the opening cysteine and the closing phenylalanine or tryptophan. The D gene is left open where the match is weak. Some rows mark clone size as missing; the rest say once, few, many or name a class of expanded clone.

d_call	v_call	j_call	clone_size	cdr3_nt	cdr3_aa
NA	TRBV28	TRBJ1-3	NA	TGTGCCAGCAGTTTATATGGTAGATCTGGAAACACCATATATTTT	CASSLYGRSGNTIYF
NA	TRBV18	TRBJ1-5	NA	TGTGCCAGCTCACCCGCCAGGGCACCGCATTTGAGCAATCAGCCCCAGCATTTT	CASSPARAPHLSNQPQHF
NA	TRBV19	TRBJ1-1	few	TGTGCCAGTACAATCGACTTACGAGGCACTGAAGCTTTCTTT	CASTIDLRGTEAFF
NA	TRBV9	TRBJ1-6	NA	TGTGCCAGCAGCGTACAGGGGCCCCCTAGTTCACCCCTCCACTTT	CASSVQGPPSSPLHF
TRBD2	TRBV10-3	TRBJ2-2	once	TGTGCCATCTCCCCTGGAACGGGGGGGCTTCACGGGGAGCTGTTTTTT	CAISPGTGGLHGELFF
NA	TRBV6-5	TRBJ1-4	NA	TGTGCCAGCAGTTCCACAGTCACTAATGAAAAACTGTTTTTT	CASSSTVTNEKLFF
NA	TRBV11-3	TRBJ2-7	NA	TGTGCCAGCAGCTTAGTCGCTGCGTCCTACGAGCAGTACTTC	CASSLVAASYEQYF
TRBD2	TRBV6-5	TRBJ2-1	NA	TGTGCCAGCAGTTACTCACCGGGACTAGGCTACAATGAGCAGTTCTTC	CASSYSPGLGYNEQFF
NA	TRBV2	TRBJ1-1	NA	TGTGCCAGCACCCGGGAGGCGGGGAACACTGAAGCTTTCTTT	CASTREAGNTEAFF
TRBD2	TRBV5-1	TRBJ2-2	NA	TGCGCCAGCAGACTAGCGGGAGGCCCGCGAAACACCGGGGAGCTGTTTTTT	CASRLAGGPRNTGELFF
NA	TRBV27	TRBJ1-6	few	TGTGCCAGCAGGGGCCAGGGGAATCCACCCCTCCACTTT	CASRGQGNPPLHF
TRBD1	TRBV27	TRBJ1-3	NA	TGTGCCAGCAGTGCCCAGGGGGCTGGAAACACCATATATTTT	CASSAQGAGNTIYF
TRBD1	TRBV24-1	TRBJ1-2	NA	TGTGCCACCAGTGATTCCGGGACAGGCCAAGCTAACTATGGCTACACCTTC	CATSDSGTGQANYGYTF
NA	TRBV7-9	TRBJ2-2	NA	TGTGCCAGCAGCTTATTAGCGCCCAACACCGGGGAGCTGTTTTTT	CASSLLAPNTGELFF
NA	TRBV6-5	TRBJ1-5	NA	TGTGCCAGCAGAGCCGGACAGACCGATCAGCCCCAGCATTTT	CASRAGQTDQPQHF
NA	TRBV25-1	TRBJ1-1	NA	TGTGCCAGCAGAACAGGTTTCACTGAAGCTTTCTTT	CASRTGFTEAFF
TRBD1	TRBV10-2	TRBJ2-1	NA	TGCGCCAGCAGTGAGAAGGACAGGGTCCACAATGAGCAGTTCTTC	CASSEKDRVHNEQFF
TRBD2	TRBV5-4	TRBJ2-1	NA	TGTGCCAGCAGCTCGGAGACTAGCGGGAGGGCGAAGCAGTTCTTC	CASSSETSGRAKQFF
TRBD2	TRBV7-6	TRBJ2-3	NA	TGTGCCAGCAGCGCCACCGGACTAGGCGTGACAGATACGCAGTATTTT	CASSATGLGVTDTQYF
TRBD2	TRBV12-5	TRBJ2-1	NA	TGTGCTAGTGGTTTGGTGGCTAGCGGGAGGCCTGCGACCTACAATGAGCAGTTCTTC	CASGLVASGRPATYNEQFF
NA	TRBV18	TRBJ2-5	once	TGTGCCAGCTCACCCATCGGGACAACTACACAAGAGACCCAGTACTTC	CASSPIGTTTQETQYF
NA	TRBV18	TRBJ2-7	NA	TGTGCCAGCTCACCGTCGGACAGGGAGGGGGAGCAGTACTTC	CASSPSDREGEQYF
TRBD2	TRBV10-2	TRBJ2-7	once	TGCGCCAGCAGTGATGGGTTTGGGACTAGTCCCTACGAGCAGTACTTC	CASSDGFGTSPYEQYF
NA	TRBV12-3/TRBV12-4	TRBJ2-7	NA	TGTGCCAGCAGTTTTGCTATCGAGCAGTACTTC	CASSFAIEQYF
NA	TRBV24-1	TRBJ2-2	NA	TGTGCCACGAAGGGCGGGGCGGACACCGGGGAGCTGTTTTTT	CATKGGADTGELFF
TRBD1	TRBV19	TRBJ2-7	NA	TGTGCCAGTAGCCCGGAGGACAGGGGCGGCGAGCAGTACTTC	CASSPEDRGGEQYF
NA	TRBV19	TRBJ1-2	once	TGTGCCAGTAGTAGTCAATATGGCTACACCTTC	CASSSQYGYTF
NA	TRBV6-5	TRBJ2-1	NA	TGTGCCAGCGGGGAGGCCAACTACAATGAGCAGTTCTTC	CASGEANYNEQFF
NA	TRBV28	TRBJ1-2	NA	TGTGCCAGCAGTTTAGCCGCCGGGTATGGCTACACCTTC	CASSLAAGYGYTF
NA	TRBV19	TRBJ1-1	NA	TGTGCCAGTAGTAGGGTCAGGGACACTGAAGCTTTCTTT	CASSRVRDTEAFF
NA	TRBV23-1	TRBJ1-1	NA	TGCGCCAGCAGTCACCTTGGGACATGCACTGAAGCTTTCTTT	CASSHLGTCTEAFF
TRBD2	TRBV3-1/TRBV3-2	TRBJ2-1	NA	TGTGCCAGCAGCCAAGGCCGAGCGGGACCGGGTGAGCAGTTCTTC	CASSQGRAGPGEQFF
TRBD1	TRBV5-1	TRBJ2-7	NA	TGCGCCAGCAGCTTCGGGGGACAGGAAAACTACGAGCAGTACTTC	CASSFGGQENYEQYF
NA	TRBV27	TRBJ1-5	few	TGTGCCAGCAGTCCCCTAATGGTTCAGGATCAGCCCCAGCATTTT	CASSPLMVQDQPQHF
NA	TRBV5-1	TRBJ2-1	NA	TGCGCCAGCAGCTTGCGGGGGAGCAATGAGCAGTTCTTC	CASSLRGSNEQFF
NA	TRBV23-1	TRBJ1-2	NA	TGCGCCAGCAGTCACAGCTATGGCTACACCTTC	CASSHSYGYTF
TRBD2	TRBV5-6	TRBJ2-7	NA	TGTGCCAGCAGCATCGGGGGGTATTACGAGCAGTACTTC	CASSIGGYYEQYF
NA	TRBV25-1	TRBJ2-1	NA	TGTGCCAGCAGTGAAGTAGCCTACAATGAGCAGTTCTTC	CASSEVAYNEQFF
TRBD2	TRBV28	TRBJ2-7	NA	TGTGCCAGCAGTCCTCCGGGACTAGCGGTATACGAGCAGTACTTC	CASSPPGLAVYEQYF
TRBD1	TRBV7-9	TRBJ1-1	NA	TGTGCCAGCAGCGAAACAGGGGGTGACCCTGAAGCTTTCTTT	CASSETGGDPEAFF
NA	TRBV10-3	TRBJ1-6	NA	TGTGCCATCAGTGAGGCAGGGAACAATTCACCCCTCCACTTT	CAISEAGNNSPLHF
TRBD1	TRBV7-9	TRBJ2-6	NA	TGTGCCAGCAGCTTCGGACAGGGGGCTTCTGGGGCCAACGTCCTGACTTTC	CASSFGQGASGANVLTF